Described below is a single T cell receptor (beta chain) sequence and its context. V was clipped by 4 bases and J by 5 bases, with 16 bases between them. Germline loops: CDR1 KGHDR, CDR2 SFDVKD. The CDR3 is 15 residues long. These data are taken from a study of blood T cell repertoires in COVID-19. Per the study methods: Amplification of reference gene primers was used by the study to estimate nucleated cell counts. Profiling relied on immunoSEQ multiplex PCR, and the TCRdb table lists in-frame clones only, not all of them. V and J calls and clone size are given by that table; D and trimming were obtained from the DNA. The repertoire has about 62,000 clones, under 85% of them found once; the top ten carry roughly 6.7%.

The TCR originated in a woman aged 45-65 years with active or convalescent COVID-19. This rearrangement joins TRBV24-1 to TRBJ1-1, with a weak D call TRBD1 (6 bases). The sequenced material came from peripheral blood. The CDR3 DNA reads as TGTGCCACCAGTGAGCACAGGGCATTGAGAACTGAAGCTTTCTTT. Its translation is CATSEHRALRTEAFF.